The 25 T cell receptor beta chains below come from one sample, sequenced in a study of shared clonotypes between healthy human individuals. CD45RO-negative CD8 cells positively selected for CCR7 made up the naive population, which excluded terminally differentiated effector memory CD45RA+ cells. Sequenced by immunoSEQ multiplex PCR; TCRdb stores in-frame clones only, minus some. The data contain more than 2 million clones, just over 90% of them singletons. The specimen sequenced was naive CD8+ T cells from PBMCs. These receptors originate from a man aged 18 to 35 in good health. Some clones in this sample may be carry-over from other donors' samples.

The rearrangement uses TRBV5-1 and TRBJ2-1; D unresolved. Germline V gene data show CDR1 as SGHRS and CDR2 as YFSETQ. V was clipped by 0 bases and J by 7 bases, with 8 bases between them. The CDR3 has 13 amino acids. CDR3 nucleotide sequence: TGCGCCAGCAGCTTGGATTTTTTGAATGAGCAGTTCTTC. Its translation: CASSLDFLNEQFF.

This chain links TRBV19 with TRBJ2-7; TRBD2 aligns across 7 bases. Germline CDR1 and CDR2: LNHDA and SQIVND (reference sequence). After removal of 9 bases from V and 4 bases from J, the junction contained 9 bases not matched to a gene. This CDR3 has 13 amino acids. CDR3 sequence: CASAGLEQYEQYF. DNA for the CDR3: TGTGCCAGCGCCGGACTAGAACAATACGAGCAGTACTTC.

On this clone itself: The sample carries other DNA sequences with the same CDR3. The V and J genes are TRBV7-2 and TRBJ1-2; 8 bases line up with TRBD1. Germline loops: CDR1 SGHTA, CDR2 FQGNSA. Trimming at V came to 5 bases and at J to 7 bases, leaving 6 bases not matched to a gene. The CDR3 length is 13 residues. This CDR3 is CASSPDRGGGYTF. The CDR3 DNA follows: TGTGCCAGCAGCCCCGACAGGGGCGGTGGCTACACCTTC.

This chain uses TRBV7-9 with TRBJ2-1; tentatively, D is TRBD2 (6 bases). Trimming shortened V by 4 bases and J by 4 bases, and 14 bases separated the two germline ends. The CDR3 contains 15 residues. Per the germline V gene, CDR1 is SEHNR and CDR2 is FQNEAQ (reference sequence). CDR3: CASSYVLAGYNEQFF. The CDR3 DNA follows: TGTGCCAGCAGCTACGTACTAGCTGGTTACAATGAGCAGTTCTTC.

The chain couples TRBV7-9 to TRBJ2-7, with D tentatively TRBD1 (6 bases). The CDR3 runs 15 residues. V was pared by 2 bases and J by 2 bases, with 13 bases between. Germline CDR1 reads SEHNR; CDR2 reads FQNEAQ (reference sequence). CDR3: CASSLSGQPTYEQYF. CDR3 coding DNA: TGTGCCAGCAGCTTATCCGGACAGCCTACCTACGAGCAGTACTTC.

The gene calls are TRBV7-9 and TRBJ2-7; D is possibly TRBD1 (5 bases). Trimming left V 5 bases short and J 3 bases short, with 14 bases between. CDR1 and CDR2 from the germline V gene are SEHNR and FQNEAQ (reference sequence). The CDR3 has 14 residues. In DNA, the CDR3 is TGTGCCAGCAGCCAAGACAGATCCGACTACGAGCAGTACTTC. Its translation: CASSQDRSDYEQYF.

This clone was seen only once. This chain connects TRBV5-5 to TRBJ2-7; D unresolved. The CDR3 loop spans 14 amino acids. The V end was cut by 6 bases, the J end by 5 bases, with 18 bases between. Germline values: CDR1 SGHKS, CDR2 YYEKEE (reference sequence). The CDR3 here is CASTHYEMEHEQYF. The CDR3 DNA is TGTGCCAGCACCCACTACGAAATGGAGCACGAGCAGTACTTC. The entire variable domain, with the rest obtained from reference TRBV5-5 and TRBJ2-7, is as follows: DAGVTQSPTHLIKTRGQQVTLRCSPISGHKSVSWYQQVLGQGPQFIFQYYEKEERGRGNFPDRFSARQFPNYSSELNVNALLLGDSALYLCASTHYEMEHEQYFGPGTRLTVT.

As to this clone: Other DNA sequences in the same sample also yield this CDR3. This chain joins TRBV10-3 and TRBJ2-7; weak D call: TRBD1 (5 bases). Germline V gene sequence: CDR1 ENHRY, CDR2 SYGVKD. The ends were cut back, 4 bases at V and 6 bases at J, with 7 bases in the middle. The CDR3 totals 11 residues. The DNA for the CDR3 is TGTGCCATCAGTGGGGGCGGCGAGCAGTACTTC. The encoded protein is CAISGGGEQYF.

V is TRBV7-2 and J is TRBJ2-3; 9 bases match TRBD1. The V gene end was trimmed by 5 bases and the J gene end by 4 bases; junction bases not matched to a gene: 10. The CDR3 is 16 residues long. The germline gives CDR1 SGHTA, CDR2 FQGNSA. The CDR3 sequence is CASSPQGQGIADTQYF. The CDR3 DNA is TGTGCCAGCAGCCCGCAGGGACAGGGTATCGCAGATACGCAGTATTTT.

CDR3 bases: TGTGCCAGCAGCTTACGACTAGCCTACAATGAGCAGTTCTTC. Translating it yields CASSLRLAYNEQFF. The gene calls are TRBV7-9 and TRBJ2-1; the D gene is possibly TRBD2 (6 bases). Between the trimmed V and J ends, which lost 2 bases and 2 bases, there was a span of 7 bases. This CDR3 is built from 14 residues. Germline values: CDR1 SEHNR, CDR2 FQNEAQ (reference sequence).

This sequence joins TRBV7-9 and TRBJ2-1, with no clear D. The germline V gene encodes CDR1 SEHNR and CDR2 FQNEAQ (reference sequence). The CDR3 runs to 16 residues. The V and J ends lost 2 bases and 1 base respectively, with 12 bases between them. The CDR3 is CASSLQPGGSYNEQFF. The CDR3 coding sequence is TGTGCCAGCAGCTTACAACCAGGTGGGTCCTACAATGAGCAGTTCTTC. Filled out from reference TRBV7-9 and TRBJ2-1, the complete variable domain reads DTGVSQNPRHKITKRGQNVTFRCDPISEHNRLYWYRQTLGQGPEFLTYFQNEAQLEKSRLLSDRFSAERPKGSFSTLEIQRTEQGDSAMYLCASSLQPGGSYNEQFFGPGTRLTVL.

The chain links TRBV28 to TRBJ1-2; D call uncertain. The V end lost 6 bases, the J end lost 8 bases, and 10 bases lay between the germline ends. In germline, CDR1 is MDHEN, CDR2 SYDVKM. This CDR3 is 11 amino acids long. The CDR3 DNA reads TGTGCCAGCAGGCGGGGTAGGGGCTACACCTTC. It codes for CASRRGRGYTF.

For the CDR3, the DNA is TGTGCCAGCAGCTCGGCCGATGCGAACACTGAAGCTTTCTTT. Its translation: CASSSADANTEAFF. The chain is built from TRBV5-4 and TRBJ1-1; D remains unclear. The germline gives CDR1 SGHNT, CDR2 YYREEE (reference sequence). The length of the CDR3 is 14 residues. V was trimmed by 3 bases and J by 1 base, leaving 10 bases between them.

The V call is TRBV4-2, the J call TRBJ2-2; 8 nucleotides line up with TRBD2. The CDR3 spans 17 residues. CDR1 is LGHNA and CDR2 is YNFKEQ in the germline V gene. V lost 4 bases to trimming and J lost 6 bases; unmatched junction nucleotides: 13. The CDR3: CASSRPPVGLVPGELFF. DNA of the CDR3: TGTGCCAGCAGCCGGCCCCCCGTGGGACTAGTGCCCGGGGAGCTGTTTTTT.

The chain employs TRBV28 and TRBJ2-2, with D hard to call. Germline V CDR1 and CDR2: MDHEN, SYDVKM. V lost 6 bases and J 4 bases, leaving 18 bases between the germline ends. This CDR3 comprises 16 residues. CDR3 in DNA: TGTGCCAGCAGGGGGTTTAGGGTTCTGGCCACCGGGGAGCTGTTTTTT. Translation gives CASRGFRVLATGELFF.

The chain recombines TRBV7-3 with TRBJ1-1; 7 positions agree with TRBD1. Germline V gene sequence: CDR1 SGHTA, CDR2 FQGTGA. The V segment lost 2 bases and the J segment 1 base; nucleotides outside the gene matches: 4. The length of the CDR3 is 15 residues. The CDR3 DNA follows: TGTGCCAGCAGCTTATCGACAGGGAAGAACACTGAAGCTTTCTTT. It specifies CASSLSTGKNTEAFF.

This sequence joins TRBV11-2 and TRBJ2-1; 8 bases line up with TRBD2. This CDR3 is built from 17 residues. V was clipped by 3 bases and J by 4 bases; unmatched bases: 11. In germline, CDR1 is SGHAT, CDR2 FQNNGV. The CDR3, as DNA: TGTGCCAGCAGCTTTGCGGGGGCACTAGCGGCATACAATGAGCAGTTCTTC. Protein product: CASSFAGALAAYNEQFF. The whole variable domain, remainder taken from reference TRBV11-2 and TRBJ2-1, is EAGVAQSPRYKIIEKRQSVAFWCNPISGHATLYWYQQILGQGPKLLIQFQNNGVVDDSQLPKDRFSAERLKGVDSTLKIQPAKLEDSAVYLCASSFAGALAAYNEQFFGPGTRLTVL.

The chain's CDR3 is CASNLQGIGYEQYF. As DNA, the CDR3 is TGTGCCAGCAACCTACAGGGGATCGGGTACGAGCAGTACTTC. This rearrangement joins TRBV5-5 to TRBJ2-7, with TRBD1 matching 7 bases. V dropped 6 bases and J dropped 4; count of bases not matched to a gene: 10. Germline assignment: CDR1 SGHKS and CDR2 YYEKEE (reference sequence). CDR3 length: 14 residues.

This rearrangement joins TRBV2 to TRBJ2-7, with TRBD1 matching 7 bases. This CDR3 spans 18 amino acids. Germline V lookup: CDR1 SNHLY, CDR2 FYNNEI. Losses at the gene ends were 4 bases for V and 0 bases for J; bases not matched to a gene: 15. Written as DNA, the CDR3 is TGTGCCAGCAGTGTGTCCCGGGACAGCCGCCTGAGCTCCTACGAGCAGTACTTC. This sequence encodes CASSVSRDSRLSSYEQYF. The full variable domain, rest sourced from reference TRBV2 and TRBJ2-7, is EPEVTQTPSHQVTQMGQEVILRCVPISNHLYFYWYRQILGQKVEFLVSFYNNEISEKSEIFDDQFSVERPDGSNFTLKIRSTKLEDSAMYFCASSVSRDSRLSSYEQYFGPGTRLTVT.

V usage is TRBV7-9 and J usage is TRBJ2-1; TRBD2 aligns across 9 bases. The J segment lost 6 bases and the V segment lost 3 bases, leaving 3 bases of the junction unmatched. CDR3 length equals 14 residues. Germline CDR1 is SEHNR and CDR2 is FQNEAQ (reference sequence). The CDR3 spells CASSLGTSLNEQFF. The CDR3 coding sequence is TGTGCCAGCAGCTTGGGGACTAGCCTCAATGAGCAGTTCTTC. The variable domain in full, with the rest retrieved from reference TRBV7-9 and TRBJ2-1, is DTGVSQNPRHKITKRGQNVTFRCDPISEHNRLYWYRQTLGQGPEFLTYFQNEAQLEKSRLLSDRFSAERPKGSFSTLEIQRTEQGDSAMYLCASSLGTSLNEQFFGPGTRLTVL.

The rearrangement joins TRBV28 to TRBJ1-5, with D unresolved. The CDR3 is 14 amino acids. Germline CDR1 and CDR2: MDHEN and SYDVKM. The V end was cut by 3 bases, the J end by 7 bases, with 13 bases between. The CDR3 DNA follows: TGTGCCAGCAGTTTTTTAAGGGCCGGACAGCCCCAGCATTTT. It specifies CASSFLRAGQPQHF.

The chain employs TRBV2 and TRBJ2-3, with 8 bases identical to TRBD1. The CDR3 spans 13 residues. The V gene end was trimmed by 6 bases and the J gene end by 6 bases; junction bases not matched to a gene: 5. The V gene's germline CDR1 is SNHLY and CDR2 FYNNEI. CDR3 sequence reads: CASRLGTGDTQYF. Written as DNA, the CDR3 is TGTGCCAGCAGGTTAGGGACAGGCGATACGCAGTATTTT.

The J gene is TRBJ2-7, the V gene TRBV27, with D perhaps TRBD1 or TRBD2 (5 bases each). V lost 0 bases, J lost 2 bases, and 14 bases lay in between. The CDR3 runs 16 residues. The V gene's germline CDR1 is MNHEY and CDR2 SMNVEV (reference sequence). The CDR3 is CASSLSGGEMTYEQYF. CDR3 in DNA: TGTGCCAGCAGTTTATCTGGGGGAGAGATGACCTACGAGCAGTACTTC.

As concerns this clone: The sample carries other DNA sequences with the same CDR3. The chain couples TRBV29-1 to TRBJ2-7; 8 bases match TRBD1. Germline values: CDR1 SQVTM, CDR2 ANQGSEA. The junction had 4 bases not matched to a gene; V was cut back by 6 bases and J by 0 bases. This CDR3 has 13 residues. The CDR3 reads CSVRTGSSYEQYF. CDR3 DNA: TGCAGCGTGAGGACAGGGAGCTCCTACGAGCAGTACTTC.

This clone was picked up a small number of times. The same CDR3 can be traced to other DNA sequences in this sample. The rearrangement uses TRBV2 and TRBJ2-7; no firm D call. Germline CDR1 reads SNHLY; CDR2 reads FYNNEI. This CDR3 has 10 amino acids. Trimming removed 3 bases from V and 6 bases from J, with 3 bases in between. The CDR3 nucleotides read TGTGCCAGCAGTGAGGGCGAGCAGTACTTC. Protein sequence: CASSEGEQYF. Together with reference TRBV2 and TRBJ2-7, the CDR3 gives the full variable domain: EPEVTQTPSHQVTQMGQEVILRCVPISNHLYFYWYRQILGQKVEFLVSFYNNEISEKSEIFDDQFSVERPDGSNFTLKIRSTKLEDSAMYFCASSEGEQYFGPGTRLTVT.